Listed below are T cell receptor beta chains from one sample, sequenced in a study of Graves' ophthalmopathy and Graves' hyperthyroidism. TCRdb reprocessed the multiplex PCR reads with MiXCR, giving one entry per CDR3 protein. The table shows about 370,000 distinct CDR3 sequences, with approximately 18% occurring only once. The sequenced material came from peripheral blood. These receptors all come from an adult woman with stable Graves' hyperthyroidism. CDR3s include the opening cysteine and the closing phenylalanine or tryptophan. Fields, in order: CDR3 protein, CDR3 DNA, J gene, D gene, clone size, V gene. A D gene is named only where the DNA matches it firmly. Size tells how often a clone was seen (once, few, many) or the class of an expanded clone, and some rows leave it out.

CDR3aa: CASSPAGGAETQYF
CDR3nt: TGTGCCAGTAGTCCAGCGGGAGGTGCAGAGACCCAGTACTTC
j_gene: TRBJ2-5
d_gene: TRBD2
abundance: many
v_gene: TRBV19

CDR3aa: CASSWGVKRDTIYF
CDR3nt: TGTGCCAGCAGTTGGGGGGTGAAGAGGGACACCATATATTTT
j_gene: TRBJ1-3
d_gene: NA
abundance: NA
v_gene: TRBV25-1

CDR3aa: CASSYRDRGIEAFF
CDR3nt: TGTGCCAGCAGTTACCGGGACAGGGGGATTGAAGCTTTCTTT
j_gene: TRBJ1-1
d_gene: TRBD1
abundance: NA
v_gene: TRBV6-5

CDR3aa: CASSPGQLYEQYF
CDR3nt: TGTGCCAGCAGTCCGGGACAACTGTACGAGCAGTACTTC
j_gene: TRBJ2-7
d_gene: NA
abundance: many
v_gene: TRBV12-3/TRBV12-4

CDR3aa: CASSLDAASEQETQYF
CDR3nt: TGTGCCAGCAGCTTAGACGCGGCTAGCGAACAAGAGACCCAGTACTTC
j_gene: TRBJ2-5
d_gene: NA
abundance: many
v_gene: TRBV7-2

CDR3aa: CATTLLTDSPLHF
CDR3nt: TGTGCCACCACCCTGTTGACAGATTCACCCCTCCACTTT
j_gene: TRBJ1-6
d_gene: NA
abundance: many
v_gene: TRBV6-1

CDR3aa: CATSRAVVGTQYF
CDR3nt: TGTGCCACCAGCAGAGCGGTCGTAGGGACCCAGTACTTC
j_gene: TRBJ2-5
d_gene: NA
abundance: many
v_gene: TRBV15

CDR3aa: CASRTFIGDKLYEQYF
CDR3nt: TGCGCCAGCAGGACATTCATCGGGGACAAATTATACGAGCAGTACTTC
j_gene: TRBJ2-7
d_gene: NA
abundance: NA
v_gene: TRBV4-1

CDR3aa: CASRVGLAGLETQYF
CDR3nt: TGTGCCAGCAGGGTTGGACTAGCGGGACTGGAGACCCAGTACTTC
j_gene: TRBJ2-5
d_gene: TRBD2
abundance: many
v_gene: TRBV7-2

CDR3aa: CASSLSGTGGTYEQYF
CDR3nt: TGTGCCAGCAGCCTCAGCGGGACAGGGGGCACCTACGAGCAGTACTTC
j_gene: TRBJ2-7
d_gene: TRBD1
abundance: many
v_gene: TRBV13

CDR3aa: CSVSSGSGNTIYF
CDR3nt: TGCAGCGTGTCGTCGGGCTCTGGAAACACCATATATTTT
j_gene: TRBJ1-3
d_gene: NA
abundance: NA
v_gene: TRBV29-1

CDR3aa: CSVLKGAEPQETQYF
CDR3nt: TGCAGCGTTCTGAAGGGGGCCGAACCGCAAGAGACCCAGTACTTC
j_gene: TRBJ2-5
d_gene: TRBD1
abundance: NA
v_gene: TRBV29-1

CDR3aa: CASSFPGVDIQYF
CDR3nt: TGTGCCAGCAGTTTTCCGGGAGTAGACATTCAGTACTTC
j_gene: TRBJ2-4
d_gene: NA
abundance: many
v_gene: TRBV12-3/TRBV12-4

CDR3aa: CASNLQGVDSSPLHF
CDR3nt: TGTGCCAGCAACTTACAGGGGGTGGACAGTTCACCCCTCCACTTT
j_gene: TRBJ1-6
d_gene: TRBD1
abundance: NA
v_gene: TRBV7-2

CDR3aa: CASRKEGTGKLEQYF
CDR3nt: TGTGCCAGCAGAAAGGAGGGGACAGGGAAGCTCGAGCAGTACTTC
j_gene: TRBJ2-7
d_gene: TRBD1
abundance: many
v_gene: TRBV12-3/TRBV12-4

CDR3aa: CATSEPGSSEAFF
CDR3nt: TGTGCCACCAGCGAACCGGGATCCTCTGAAGCTTTCTTT
j_gene: TRBJ1-1
d_gene: NA
abundance: many
v_gene: TRBV24-1

CDR3aa: CASRERGRQETQYF
CDR3nt: TGTGCCAGCAGGGAGAGGGGGAGGCAAGAGACCCAGTACTTC
j_gene: TRBJ2-5
d_gene: NA
abundance: many
v_gene: TRBV28

CDR3aa: CASSLVRPGRGSGNTIYF
CDR3nt: TGTGCCAGCAGCTTAGTCCGTCCTGGCAGGGGCTCTGGAAACACCATATATTTT
j_gene: TRBJ1-3
d_gene: NA
abundance: many
v_gene: TRBV7-2

CDR3aa: CASSLGRGLAGGAYEQYF
CDR3nt: TGCGCCAGCAGCTTGGGAAGGGGACTAGCGGGAGGAGCATACGAGCAGTACTTC
j_gene: TRBJ2-7
d_gene: TRBD2
abundance: NA
v_gene: TRBV5-1

CDR3aa: CASSFRSHGYTF
CDR3nt: TGTGCCAGCAGTTTCAGGAGCCATGGCTACACCTTC
j_gene: TRBJ1-2
d_gene: NA
abundance: many
v_gene: TRBV12-3/TRBV12-4

CDR3aa: CASSAITGAGYGYTF
CDR3nt: TGTGCCAGCAGCGCAATAACAGGGGCGGGCTATGGCTACACCTTC
j_gene: TRBJ1-2
d_gene: TRBD1
abundance: many
v_gene: TRBV6-1

CDR3aa: CASSSRRGLSVEQYF
CDR3nt: TGTGCCAGCAGCTCAAGGAGGGGGCTGTCGGTCGAGCAGTACTTC
j_gene: TRBJ2-7
d_gene: NA
abundance: NA
v_gene: TRBV14

CDR3aa: CASSSASTQDYEQYF
CDR3nt: TGTGCCAGCAGTTCCGCGTCCACCCAGGACTACGAGCAGTACTTC
j_gene: TRBJ2-7
d_gene: NA
abundance: many
v_gene: TRBV12-3/TRBV12-4

CDR3aa: CASSPPLGNEQYF
CDR3nt: TGCGCCAGCAGCCCCCCGTTAGGTAACGAGCAGTACTTC
j_gene: TRBJ2-7
d_gene: NA
abundance: many
v_gene: TRBV4-1

CDR3aa: CASSTRGVVVTEAFF
CDR3nt: TGTGCCAGCAGCACAAGGGGAGTGGTAGTCACTGAAGCTTTCTTT
j_gene: TRBJ1-1
d_gene: NA
abundance: NA
v_gene: TRBV7-2

CDR3aa: CSARDPAGGNTIYF
CDR3nt: TGCAGTGCTAGAGATCCGGCGGGTGGAAACACCATATATTTT
j_gene: TRBJ1-3
d_gene: NA
abundance: many
v_gene: TRBV20-1

CDR3aa: CASSLVHPGSQNTEAFF
CDR3nt: TGCGCCAGCAGCTTGGTTCACCCAGGTTCCCAAAACACTGAAGCTTTCTTT
j_gene: TRBJ1-1
d_gene: NA
abundance: many
v_gene: TRBV5-1

CDR3aa: CASSLGPGVGGEAFF
CDR3nt: TGTGCCAGCAGCTTGGGACCCGGAGTTGGTGGTGAAGCTTTCTTT
j_gene: TRBJ1-1
d_gene: NA
abundance: many
v_gene: TRBV7-8

CDR3aa: CASSGPGYTEAFF
CDR3nt: TGTGCCAGCAGTGGACCCGGGTACACTGAAGCTTTCTTT
j_gene: TRBJ1-1
d_gene: NA
abundance: many
v_gene: TRBV28

CDR3aa: CASSMSGTGPTGELFF
CDR3nt: TGTGCCAGCAGCATGTCCGGGACAGGGCCCACCGGGGAGCTGTTTTTT
j_gene: TRBJ2-2
d_gene: TRBD1
abundance: many
v_gene: TRBV7-8

CDR3aa: CASSFGAPIMNTEAFF
CDR3nt: TGTGCCAGCAGCTTCGGGGCACCAATTATGAACACTGAAGCTTTCTTT
j_gene: TRBJ1-1
d_gene: NA
abundance: many
v_gene: TRBV12-3/TRBV12-4

CDR3aa: CSALRDRDVTQYF
CDR3nt: TGCAGTGCTCTCCGGGACAGGGACGTGACCCAGTACTTC
j_gene: TRBJ2-5
d_gene: TRBD1
abundance: NA
v_gene: TRBV20-1

CDR3aa: CASSVQSVGAKNIQYF
CDR3nt: TGTGCCAGCTCAGTCCAGAGTGTAGGGGCCAAAAACATTCAGTACTTC
j_gene: TRBJ2-4
d_gene: NA
abundance: NA
v_gene: TRBV18

CDR3aa: CATSSLDGLGTYEQYF
CDR3nt: TGTGCCACCAGCAGTCTAGATGGCTTGGGAACCTACGAGCAGTACTTC
j_gene: TRBJ2-7
d_gene: NA
abundance: many
v_gene: TRBV15

CDR3aa: CASKGETQYF
CDR3nt: TGTGCCAGCAAGGGAGAGACCCAGTACTTC
j_gene: TRBJ2-5
d_gene: NA
abundance: many
v_gene: TRBV28

CDR3aa: CASSYGAGGTEAFF
CDR3nt: TGTGCCAGCAGTTACGGGGCAGGGGGCACTGAAGCTTTCTTT
j_gene: TRBJ1-1
d_gene: TRBD1
abundance: many
v_gene: TRBV6-2/TRBV6-3

CDR3aa: CASSQERGANSPLHF
CDR3nt: TGCGCCAGCAGCCAAGAAAGGGGTGCGAATTCACCCCTCCACTTT
j_gene: TRBJ1-6
d_gene: NA
abundance: many
v_gene: TRBV4-1

CDR3aa: CASRFGDLNTEASF
CDR3nt: TGTGCCAGCAGATTCGGAGACTTAAACACTGAAGCTTCCTTT
j_gene: TRBJ1-1
d_gene: NA
abundance: many
v_gene: TRBV2

CDR3aa: CASSTAWADQPQYF
CDR3nt: TGTGCCAGCAGTACAGCATGGGCGGATCAGCCCCAGTATTTT
j_gene: TRBJ2-3
d_gene: NA
abundance: few
v_gene: TRBV6-1

CDR3aa: CASSGGRGNQPQHF
CDR3nt: TGTGCCAGCTCAGGCGGCAGGGGCAATCAGCCCCAGCATTTT
j_gene: TRBJ1-5
d_gene: NA
abundance: NA
v_gene: TRBV18

CDR3aa: CASSLTNRGRDQPQHF
CDR3nt: TGTGCCAGCAGCTTGACCAACAGGGGTCGAGATCAGCCCCAGCATTTT
j_gene: TRBJ1-5
d_gene: TRBD1
abundance: many
v_gene: TRBV6-1

CDR3aa: CASSRERNYEQYF
CDR3nt: TGTGCCAGTTCCCGGGAGAGAAATTACGAGCAGTACTTC
j_gene: TRBJ2-7
d_gene: NA
abundance: many
v_gene: TRBV6-5

CDR3aa: CASSLGRGRNTEAFF
CDR3nt: TGTGCCAGCAGCTTAGGGCGGGGCCGGAACACTGAAGCTTTCTTT
j_gene: TRBJ1-1
d_gene: NA
abundance: many
v_gene: TRBV11-2

CDR3aa: CASRMIGTGDAEAFF
CDR3nt: TGTGCCAGCAGAATGATCGGGACAGGGGACGCTGAAGCTTTCTTT
j_gene: TRBJ1-1
d_gene: TRBD1
abundance: many
v_gene: TRBV12-3/TRBV12-4

CDR3aa: CASSFRVFGYTF
CDR3nt: TGTGCCAGCAGTTTCAGGGTTTTTGGCTACACCTTC
j_gene: TRBJ1-2
d_gene: NA
abundance: many
v_gene: TRBV28

CDR3aa: CASSYSAQTYEQYF
CDR3nt: TGTGCCAGCAGTTACTCGGCACAGACCTACGAGCAGTACTTC
j_gene: TRBJ2-7
d_gene: NA
abundance: many
v_gene: TRBV6-5